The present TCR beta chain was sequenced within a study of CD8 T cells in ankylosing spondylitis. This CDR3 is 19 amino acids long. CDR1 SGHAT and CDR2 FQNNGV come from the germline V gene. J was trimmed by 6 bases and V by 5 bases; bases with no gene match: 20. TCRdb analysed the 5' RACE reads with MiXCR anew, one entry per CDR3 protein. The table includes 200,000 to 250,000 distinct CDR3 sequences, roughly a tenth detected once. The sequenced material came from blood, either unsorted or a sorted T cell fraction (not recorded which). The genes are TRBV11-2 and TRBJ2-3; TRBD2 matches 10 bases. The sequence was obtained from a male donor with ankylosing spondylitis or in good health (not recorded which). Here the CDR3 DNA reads TGTGCCAGCAGCCCCTGGGTTAGCGGGGGGACCCTAGGGGTTGATACGCAGTATTTT. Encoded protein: CASSPWVSGGTLGVDTQYF.